One and the same sample provided the 9 T cell receptor beta chains below, sequenced in a study of T cell changes during pregnancy in multiple sclerosis. Assay: immunoSEQ multiplex PCR; the TCRdb copy retains only in-frame clones and omits some. This sample carries some 69,000 clones, just over 90% of them seen once, and the ten largest clones take 2% to 2.5%. The sequencing here drew on peripheral blood, taken in the second trimester of pregnancy. The receptors derive from a female donor in good health, enrolled as a control in a pregnancy study.

This clone has more than one count but fewer than ten. The V and J genes are TRBV5-1 and TRBJ2-3, with no clear D. The germline V and J ends were trimmed by 3 bases and 2 bases, with 7 bases remaining between them. The CDR3 extends over 13 amino acids. Germline lookup yields CDR1 SGHRS and CDR2 YFSETQ. The CDR3 nucleotides read TGCGCCAGCAGCTCTTTATACACAGATACGCAGTATTTT. As protein: CASSSLYTDTQYF.

There are a few counts of this clone. The chain uses TRBV19 and TRBJ1-4, with TRBD1 identical over 7 bases. From germline, CDR1 is LNHDA and CDR2 SQIVND (reference sequence). V lost 3 bases, J lost 12 bases, and 16 bases stayed unmatched. The CDR3 covers 16 residues. CDR3 nucleotides: TGTGCCAGTAGTATTTTTCTAGGGACAGCCATCAAGGAACTGTTTTTT. Its protein is CASSIFLGTAIKELFF.

The rearrangement links TRBV4-2 to TRBJ1-1; D perhaps matches TRBD1 (6 bases). Per germline, CDR1 LGHNA and CDR2 YNFKEQ. Trimming cost V 0 bases and J 2 bases, with 13 bases left between them. This CDR3 contains 16 residues. CDR3 bases: TGTGCCAGCAGCCAAGAATTCCAGGGGAGAAACACTGAAGCTTTCTTT. As protein: CASSQEFQGRNTEAFF.

This chain links TRBV7-3 with TRBJ2-5; perhaps TRBD2 as D (5 bases). CDR1 and CDR2 from the germline V gene are SGHTA and FQGTGA. Trimming left V 5 bases short and J 5 bases short, with 12 bases between. CDR3 length: 13 residues. The chain's CDR3 is CASSRGSGETQYF. The DNA of the CDR3 is TGTGCCAGCAGCCGAGGGTCTGGGGAGACCCAGTACTTC.

J is TRBJ1-5 and V is TRBV7-8, with D tentatively TRBD1 (5 bases). Trimming stripped 4 bases from V and 3 bases from J, with 19 bases between. The length of the CDR3 is 17 residues. Germline-derived CDR1 and CDR2 are SGHVS and FQNEAQ. The CDR3 region is CASSSSQNRQHNQPQHF. For the CDR3, the DNA is TGTGCCAGCAGCTCATCCCAAAACAGACAGCACAATCAGCCCCAGCATTTT.

V gene TRBV9 combines with J gene TRBJ1-2; tentatively, D is TRBD1 (5 bases). The length of the CDR3 is 15 residues. V was clipped by 0 bases and J by 3 bases, with 12 bases between them. Per germline, CDR1 SGDLS and CDR2 YYNGEE. CDR3 region: CASSVVGGTHYGYTF. The DNA for the CDR3 is TGTGCCAGCAGCGTAGTTGGAGGGACCCACTATGGCTACACCTTC.

The rearrangement links TRBV7-3 to TRBJ2-1; no clear D gene. Germline CDR1 and CDR2: SGHTA and FQGTGA. The CDR3 contains 15 residues. Trimming stripped 5 bases from V and 7 bases from J, with 18 bases between. As DNA, the CDR3 is TGTGCCAGCAGCCCCTCCAGATCCTCTTATAATGAGCAGTTCTTC. Translation gives CASSPSRSSYNEQFF.

The chain joins TRBV7-6 to TRBJ2-4, with 10 bases lining up with TRBD1. This CDR3 spans 16 amino acids. V lost 1 base, J lost 6 bases, and 6 bases stayed unmatched. Germline assignment: CDR1 SGHVS and CDR2 FNYEAQ. The CDR3 DNA is TGTGCCAGCAGCTTAGGCCCGGGGACAGGGGTAAACATTCAGTACTTC. The encoded protein is CASSLGPGTGVNIQYF.

The rearrangement links TRBV2 to TRBJ1-5; the D gene is possibly TRBD1 (5 bases). Trimming pared 4 bases from V and 5 bases from J, leaving 12 bases between. This CDR3 contains 14 residues. The V gene's germline CDR1 is SNHLY and CDR2 FYNNEI. Here the CDR3 reads CASSGGRSYQPQHF. The CDR3 nucleotides read TGTGCCAGCAGTGGGGGCAGAAGCTATCAGCCCCAGCATTTT.